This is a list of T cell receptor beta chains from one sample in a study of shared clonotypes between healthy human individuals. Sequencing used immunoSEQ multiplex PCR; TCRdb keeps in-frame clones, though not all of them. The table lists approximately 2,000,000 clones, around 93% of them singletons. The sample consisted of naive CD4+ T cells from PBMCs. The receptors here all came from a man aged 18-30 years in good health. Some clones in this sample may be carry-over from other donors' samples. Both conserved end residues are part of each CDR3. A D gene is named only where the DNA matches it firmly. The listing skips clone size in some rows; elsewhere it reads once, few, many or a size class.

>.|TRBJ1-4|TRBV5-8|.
CASSFGIRRTMFF
TGTGCCAGCAGCTTCGGCATTCGTAGAACAATGTTTTTT
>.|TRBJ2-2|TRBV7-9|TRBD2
CASSSRTSGSTGELFF
TGTGCCAGCAGCTCCCGGACTAGCGGGAGCACCGGGGAGCTGTTTTTT
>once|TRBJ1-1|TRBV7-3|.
CASSLKSGTEAFF
TGTGCCAGCAGCTTAAAAAGTGGCACTGAAGCTTTCTTT
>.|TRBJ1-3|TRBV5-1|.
CASSPGGVTGNTIYF
TGCGCCAGCAGCCCAGGTGGTGTGACTGGAAACACCATATATTTT
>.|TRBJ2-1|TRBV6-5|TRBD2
CASSSRLAGQWNEQFF
TGTGCCAGCAGTTCCCGACTAGCGGGGCAATGGAATGAGCAGTTCTTC
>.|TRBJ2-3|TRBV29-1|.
CSAPIQTLGDTQYF
TGCAGCGCCCCAATACAAACCTTAGGGGATACGCAGTATTTT
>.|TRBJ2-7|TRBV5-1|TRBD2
CASSFLPRTSGSPYEQYF
TGCGCCAGCAGCTTTCTGCCGAGGACTAGCGGGAGTCCCTACGAGCAGTACTTC
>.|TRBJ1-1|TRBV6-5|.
CASKVRSNTEAFF
TGTGCCAGCAAAGTCAGGTCGAACACTGAAGCTTTCTTT
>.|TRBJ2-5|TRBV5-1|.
CASSLGPTKGQETQYF
TGCGCCAGCAGCTTGGGTCCCACAAAGGGGCAAGAGACCCAGTACTTC
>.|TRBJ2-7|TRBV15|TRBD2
CATSREREGSYEQYF
TGTGCCACCAGCAGAGAGAGGGAGGGAAGCTACGAGCAGTACTTC
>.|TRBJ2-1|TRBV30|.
CAWSVSGGSSYNEQFF
TGTGCCTGGAGTGTCTCCGGCGGAAGCTCCTACAATGAGCAGTTCTTC
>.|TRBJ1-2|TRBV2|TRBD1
CASSEAGTGTYGYTF
TGTGCCAGCAGTGAAGCAGGGACAGGGACCTATGGCTACACCTTC
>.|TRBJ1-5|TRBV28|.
CASTVGNQPQHF
TGTGCCAGCACCGTAGGGAATCAGCCCCAGCATTTT
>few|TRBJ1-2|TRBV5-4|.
CASSGRTVGYTF
TGTGCCAGCAGCGGACGGACAGTCGGCTACACCTTC
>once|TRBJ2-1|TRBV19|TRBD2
CASSIVGAGAYNEQFF
TGTGCCAGTAGTATAGTTGGAGCGGGGGCATACAATGAGCAGTTCTTC
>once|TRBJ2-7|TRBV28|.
CASTQGGAGSYEQYF
TGTGCCAGCACTCAGGGGGGGGCTGGCTCCTACGAGCAGTACTTC
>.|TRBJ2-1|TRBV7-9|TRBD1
CASSHPPPGQGKSYNEQFF
TGTGCCAGCAGCCATCCACCACCGGGACAGGGAAAATCCTACAATGAGCAGTTCTTC
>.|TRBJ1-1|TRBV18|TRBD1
CASSPRDRGPVEAFF
TGTGCCAGCTCACCCCGGGACAGGGGGCCCGTTGAAGCTTTCTTT
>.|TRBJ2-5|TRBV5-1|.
CASSSDSGLQYF
TGCGCCAGCAGCTCAGATTCGGGACTTCAGTACTTC
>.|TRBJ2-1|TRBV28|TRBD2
CASRPTSGRGYNEQFF
TGTGCCAGCAGGCCCACTAGCGGGAGAGGGTACAATGAGCAGTTCTTC
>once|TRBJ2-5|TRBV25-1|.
CASSEAGPRTQYF
TGTGCCAGCAGTGAGGCAGGCCCTAGGACCCAGTACTTC
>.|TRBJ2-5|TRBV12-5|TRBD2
CASGLGSGGGETQYF
TGTGCTAGTGGTTTAGGGAGCGGGGGTGGCGAGACCCAGTACTTC
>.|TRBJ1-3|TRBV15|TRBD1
CATSRATGGASGNTIYF
TGTGCCACCAGCAGAGCAACAGGGGGAGCCTCTGGAAACACCATATATTTT